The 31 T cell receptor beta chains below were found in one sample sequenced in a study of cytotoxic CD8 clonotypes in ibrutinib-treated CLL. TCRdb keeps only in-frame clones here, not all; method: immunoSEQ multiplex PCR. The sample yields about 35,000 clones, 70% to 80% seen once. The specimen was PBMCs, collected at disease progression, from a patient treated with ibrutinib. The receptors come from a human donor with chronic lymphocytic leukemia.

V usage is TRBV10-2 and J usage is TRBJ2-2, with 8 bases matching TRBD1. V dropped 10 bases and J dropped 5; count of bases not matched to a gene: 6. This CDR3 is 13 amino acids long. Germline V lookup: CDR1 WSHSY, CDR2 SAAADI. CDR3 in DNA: TGCGCCACCGGGACAGGTGGTACCGGGGAGCTGTTTTTT. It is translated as CATGTGGTGELFF.

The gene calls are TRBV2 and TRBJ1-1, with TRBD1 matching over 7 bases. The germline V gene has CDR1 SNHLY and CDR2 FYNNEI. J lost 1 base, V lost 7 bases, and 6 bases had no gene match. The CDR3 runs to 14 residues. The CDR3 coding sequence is TGTGCCAGCACCGGACAGGCCCGGAACACTGAAGCTTTCTTT. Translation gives CASTGQARNTEAFF.

This CDR3 is CASSLLGSISYNEQFF. The CDR3 region has the DNA TGCGCCAGCAGCTTACTGGGTAGCATATCCTACAATGAGCAGTTCTTC. The V call is TRBV5-1, the J call TRBJ2-1; no reliable D call. CDR3 length equals 16 residues. V lost 2 bases to trimming and J lost 1 base, with 13 bases between them. CDR1 and CDR2 (germline): SGHRS, YFSETQ.

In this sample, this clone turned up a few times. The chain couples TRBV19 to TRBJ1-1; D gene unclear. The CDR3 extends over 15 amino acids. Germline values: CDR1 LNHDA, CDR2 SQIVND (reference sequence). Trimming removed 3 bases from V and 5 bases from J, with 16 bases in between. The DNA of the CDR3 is TGTGCCAGTAGTATGTCGAAACTAACCCTTACTGAAGCTTTCTTT. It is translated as CASSMSKLTLTEAFF.

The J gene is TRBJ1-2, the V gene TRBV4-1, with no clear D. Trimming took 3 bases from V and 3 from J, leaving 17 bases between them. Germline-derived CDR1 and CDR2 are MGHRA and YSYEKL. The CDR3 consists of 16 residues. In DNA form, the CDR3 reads TGCGCCAGCAGCCATACTACGTTTAACGCGGACTATGGCTACACCTTC. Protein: CASSHTTFNADYGYTF.

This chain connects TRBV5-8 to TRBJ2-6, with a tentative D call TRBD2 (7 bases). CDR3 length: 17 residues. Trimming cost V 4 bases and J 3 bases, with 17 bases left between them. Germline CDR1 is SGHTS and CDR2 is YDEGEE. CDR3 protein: CASSDAGEGVGANVLTF. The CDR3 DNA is TGTGCCAGCAGCGATGCAGGGGAGGGCGTTGGGGCCAACGTCCTGACTTTC.

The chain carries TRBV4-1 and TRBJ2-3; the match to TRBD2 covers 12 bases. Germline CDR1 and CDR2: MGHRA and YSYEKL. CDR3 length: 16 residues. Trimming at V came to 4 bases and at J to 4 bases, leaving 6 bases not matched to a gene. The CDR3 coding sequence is TGCGCCAGCAGCCTTTGGACTAGCGGGGTTTCAGATACGCAGTATTTT. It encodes CASSLWTSGVSDTQYF.

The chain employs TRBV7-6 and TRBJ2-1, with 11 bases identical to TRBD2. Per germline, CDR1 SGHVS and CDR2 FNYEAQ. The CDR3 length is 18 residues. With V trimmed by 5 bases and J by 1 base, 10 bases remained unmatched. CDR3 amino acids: CASSLLAGAYFSYNEQFF. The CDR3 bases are TGTGCCAGCAGCCTACTAGCGGGGGCATATTTTTCCTACAATGAGCAGTTCTTC.

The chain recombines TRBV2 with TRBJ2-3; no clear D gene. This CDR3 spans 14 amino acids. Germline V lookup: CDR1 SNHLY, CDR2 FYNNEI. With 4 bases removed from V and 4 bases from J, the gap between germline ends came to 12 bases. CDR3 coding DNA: TGTGCCAGCAGTGTACGGACCGGGCCAGATACGCAGTATTTT. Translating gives CASSVRTGPDTQYF.

In DNA form, the CDR3 reads TGTGCCAGCAGCTTAGACCTCACAGATACGCAGTATTTT. It is translated as CASSLDLTDTQYF. The chain links TRBV7-8 to TRBJ2-3; D is undetermined. Trimming cost V 1 base and J 2 bases, with 4 bases left between them. This CDR3 spans 13 amino acids. Germline CDR1 reads SGHVS; CDR2 reads FQNEAQ.

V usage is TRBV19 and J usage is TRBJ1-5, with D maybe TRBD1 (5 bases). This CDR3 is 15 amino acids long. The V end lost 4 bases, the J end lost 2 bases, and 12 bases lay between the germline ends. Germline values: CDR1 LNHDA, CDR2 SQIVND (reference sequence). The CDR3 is CASSSRDVGNQPQHF. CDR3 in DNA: TGTGCCAGTAGTAGCCGGGACGTGGGCAATCAGCCCCAGCATTTT.

CDR3 in DNA: TGTGCCAGCAGTGAAGCAGGCGCGGGGGGCCTAGATCAAACAGATACGCAGTATTTT. This encodes CASSEAGAGGLDQTDTQYF. The chain recombines TRBV6-1 with TRBJ2-3, with 8 bases aligning to TRBD2. Germline CDR1 is MNHNS and CDR2 is SASEGT. This CDR3 spans 19 amino acids. Trimming took 0 bases from V and 3 from J; bases not matched to a gene: 14.

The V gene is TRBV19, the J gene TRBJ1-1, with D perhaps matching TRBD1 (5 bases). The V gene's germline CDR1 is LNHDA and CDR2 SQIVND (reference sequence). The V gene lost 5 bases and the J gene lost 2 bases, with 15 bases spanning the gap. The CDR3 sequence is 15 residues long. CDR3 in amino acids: CASSSRGGGNTEAFF. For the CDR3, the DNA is TGTGCCAGTAGTTCTAGGGGTGGTGGTAACACTGAAGCTTTCTTT.

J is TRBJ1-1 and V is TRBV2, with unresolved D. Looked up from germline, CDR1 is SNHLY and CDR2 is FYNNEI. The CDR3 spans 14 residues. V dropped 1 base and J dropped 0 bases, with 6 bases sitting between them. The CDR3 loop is CASSEVQLNTEAFF. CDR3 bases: TGTGCCAGCAGTGAAGTTCAGTTGAACACTGAAGCTTTCTTT.

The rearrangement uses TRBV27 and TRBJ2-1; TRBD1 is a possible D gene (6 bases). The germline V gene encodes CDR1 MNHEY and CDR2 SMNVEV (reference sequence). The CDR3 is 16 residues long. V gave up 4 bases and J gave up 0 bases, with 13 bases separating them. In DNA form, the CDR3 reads TGTGCCAGCAGTTCCATGACAGGCAGCTCCTACAATGAGCAGTTCTTC. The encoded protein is CASSSMTGSSYNEQFF.

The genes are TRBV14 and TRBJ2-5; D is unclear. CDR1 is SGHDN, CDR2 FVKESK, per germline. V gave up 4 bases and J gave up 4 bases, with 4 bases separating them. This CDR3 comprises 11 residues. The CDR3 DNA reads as TGTGCCAGCAGCCTCGGAGAGACCCAGTACTTC. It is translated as CASSLGETQYF.

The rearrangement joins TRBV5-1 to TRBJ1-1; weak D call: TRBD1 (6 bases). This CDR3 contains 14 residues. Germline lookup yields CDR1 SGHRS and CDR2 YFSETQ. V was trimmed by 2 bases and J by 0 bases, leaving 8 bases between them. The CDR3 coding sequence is TGCGCCAGCAGCTTTGACAGGATGAACACTGAAGCTTTCTTT. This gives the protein CASSFDRMNTEAFF.

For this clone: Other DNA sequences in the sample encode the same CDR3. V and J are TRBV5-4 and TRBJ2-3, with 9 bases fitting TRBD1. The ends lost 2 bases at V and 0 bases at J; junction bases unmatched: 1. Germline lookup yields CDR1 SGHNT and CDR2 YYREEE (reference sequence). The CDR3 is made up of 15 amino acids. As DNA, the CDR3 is TGTGCCAGCAGCTTACAGGGGGCAAGCACAGATACGCAGTATTTT. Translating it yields CASSLQGASTDTQYF.

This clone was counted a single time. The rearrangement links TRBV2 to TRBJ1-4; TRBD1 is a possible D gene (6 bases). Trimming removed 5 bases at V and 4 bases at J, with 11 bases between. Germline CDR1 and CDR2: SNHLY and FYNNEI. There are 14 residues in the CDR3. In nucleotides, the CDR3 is TGTGCCAGCAGTCGGGGGCGCGGTAATGAAAAACTGTTTTTT. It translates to CASSRGRGNEKLFF.

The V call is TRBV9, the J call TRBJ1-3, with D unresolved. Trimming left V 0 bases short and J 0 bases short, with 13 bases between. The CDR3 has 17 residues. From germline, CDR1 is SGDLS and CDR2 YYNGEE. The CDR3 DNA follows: TGTGCCAGCAGCGTAGAAATCTGGTCAGACTCTGGAAACACCATATATTTT. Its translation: CASSVEIWSDSGNTIYF.

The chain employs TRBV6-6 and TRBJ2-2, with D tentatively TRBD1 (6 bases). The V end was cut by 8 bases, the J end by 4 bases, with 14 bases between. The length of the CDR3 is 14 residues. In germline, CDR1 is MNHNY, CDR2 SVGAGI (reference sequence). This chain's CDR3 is CASAIQGPTGELFF. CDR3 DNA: TGTGCCAGCGCAATACAGGGACCCACCGGGGAGCTGTTTTTT.

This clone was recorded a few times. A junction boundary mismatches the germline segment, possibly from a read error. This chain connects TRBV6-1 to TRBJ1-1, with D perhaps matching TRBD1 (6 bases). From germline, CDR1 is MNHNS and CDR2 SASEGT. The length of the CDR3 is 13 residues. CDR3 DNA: TGTGCCAGCAGTGAAAGGGGGAACGCTGAAGCTTTCTTT. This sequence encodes CASSERGNAEAFF.

Here the CDR3 DNA reads TGTGCCAGCAGTGAAGTGGGGGGGGCTATCTATGGCTACACCTTC. Its protein product is CASSEVGGAIYGYTF. V is TRBV6-1 and J is TRBJ1-2; D may be TRBD1 (6 bases). Germline CDR1 and CDR2: MNHNS and SASEGT. V was shortened by 1 base and J by 4 bases, with 13 bases between the two germline ends. The CDR3 is 15 amino acids.

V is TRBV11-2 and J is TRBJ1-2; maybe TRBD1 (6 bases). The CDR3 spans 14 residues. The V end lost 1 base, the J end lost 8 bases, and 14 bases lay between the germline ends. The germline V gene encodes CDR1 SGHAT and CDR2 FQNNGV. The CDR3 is CASSLGWGLDGYTF. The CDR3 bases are TGTGCCAGCAGCTTAGGGTGGGGGCTGGACGGCTACACCTTC.

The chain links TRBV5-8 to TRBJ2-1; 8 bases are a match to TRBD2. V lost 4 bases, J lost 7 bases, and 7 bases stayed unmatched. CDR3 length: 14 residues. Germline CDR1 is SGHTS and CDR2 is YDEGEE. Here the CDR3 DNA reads TGTGCCAGCAGCATGGGACTAGTCGGTAATGAGCAGTTCTTC. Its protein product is CASSMGLVGNEQFF.

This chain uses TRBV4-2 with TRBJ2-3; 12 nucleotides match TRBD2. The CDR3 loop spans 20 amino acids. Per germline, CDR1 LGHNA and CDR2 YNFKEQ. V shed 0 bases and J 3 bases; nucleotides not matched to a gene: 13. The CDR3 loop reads CASSQELAGGTPQGTDTQYF. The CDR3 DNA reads TGTGCCAGCAGCCAAGAACTAGCGGGGGGAACCCCCCAAGGGACAGATACGCAGTATTTT.

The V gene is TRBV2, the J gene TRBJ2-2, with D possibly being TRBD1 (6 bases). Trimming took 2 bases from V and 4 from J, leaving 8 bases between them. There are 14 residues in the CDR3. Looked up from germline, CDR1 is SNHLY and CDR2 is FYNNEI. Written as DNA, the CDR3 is TGTGCCAGCAGTGAAAACAGGGCCACCGGGGAGCTGTTTTTT. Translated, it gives CASSENRATGELFF.

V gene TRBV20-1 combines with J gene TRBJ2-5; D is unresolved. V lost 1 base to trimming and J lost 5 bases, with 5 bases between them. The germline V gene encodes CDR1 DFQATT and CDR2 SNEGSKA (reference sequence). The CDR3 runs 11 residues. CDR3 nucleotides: TGCAGTGCTAGAGGCGGCGAGACCCAGTACTTC. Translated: CSARGGETQYF.

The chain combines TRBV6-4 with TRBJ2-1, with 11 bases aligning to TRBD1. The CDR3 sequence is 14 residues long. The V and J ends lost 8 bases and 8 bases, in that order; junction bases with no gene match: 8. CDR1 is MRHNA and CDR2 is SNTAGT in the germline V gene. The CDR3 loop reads CASSRTGGIDEQFF. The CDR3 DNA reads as TGTGCCAGCTCCCGGACAGGGGGCATCGATGAGCAGTTCTTC.

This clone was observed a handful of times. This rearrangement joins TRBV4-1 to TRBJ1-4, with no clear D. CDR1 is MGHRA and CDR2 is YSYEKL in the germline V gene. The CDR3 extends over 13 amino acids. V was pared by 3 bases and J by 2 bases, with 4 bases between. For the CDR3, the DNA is TGCGCCAGCAGCCATTCGACTAATGAAAAACTGTTTTTT. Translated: CASSHSTNEKLFF.

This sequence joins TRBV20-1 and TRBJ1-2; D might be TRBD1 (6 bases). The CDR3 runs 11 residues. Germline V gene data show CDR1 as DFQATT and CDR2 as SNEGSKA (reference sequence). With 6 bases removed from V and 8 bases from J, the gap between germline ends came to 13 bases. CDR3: CSAGRGAGYTF. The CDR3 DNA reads TGCAGTGCGGGGCGGGGGGCGGGCTACACCTTC.